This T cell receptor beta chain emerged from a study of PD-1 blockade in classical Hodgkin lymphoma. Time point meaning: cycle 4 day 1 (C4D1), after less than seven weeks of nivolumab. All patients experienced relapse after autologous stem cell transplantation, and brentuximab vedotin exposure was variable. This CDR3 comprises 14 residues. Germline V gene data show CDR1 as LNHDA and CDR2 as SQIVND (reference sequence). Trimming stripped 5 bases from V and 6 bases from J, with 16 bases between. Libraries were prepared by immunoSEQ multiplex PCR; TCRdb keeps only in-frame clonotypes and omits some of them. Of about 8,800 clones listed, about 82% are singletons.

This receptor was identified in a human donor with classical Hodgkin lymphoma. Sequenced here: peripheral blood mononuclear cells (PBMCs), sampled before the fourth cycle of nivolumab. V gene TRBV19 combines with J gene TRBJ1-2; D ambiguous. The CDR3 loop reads CASSAGWLEDGYTF. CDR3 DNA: TGTGCCAGTAGTGCGGGGTGGCTGGAGGATGGCTACACCTTC.